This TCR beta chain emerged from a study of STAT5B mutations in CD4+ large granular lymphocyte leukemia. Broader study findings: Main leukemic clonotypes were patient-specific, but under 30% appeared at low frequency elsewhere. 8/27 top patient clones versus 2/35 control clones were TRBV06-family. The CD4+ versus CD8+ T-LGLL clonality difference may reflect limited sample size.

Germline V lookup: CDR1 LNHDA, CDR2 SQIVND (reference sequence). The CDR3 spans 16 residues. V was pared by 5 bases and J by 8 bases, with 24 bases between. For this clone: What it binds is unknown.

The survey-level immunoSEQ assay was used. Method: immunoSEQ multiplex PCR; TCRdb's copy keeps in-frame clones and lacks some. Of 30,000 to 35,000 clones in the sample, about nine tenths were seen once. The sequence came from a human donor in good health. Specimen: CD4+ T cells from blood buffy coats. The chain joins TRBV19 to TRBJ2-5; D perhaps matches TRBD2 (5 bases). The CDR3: CASSSNVERSLATQYF. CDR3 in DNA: TGTGCCAGTAGTTCCAACGTGGAGCGATCTCTAGCTACCCAGTACTTC. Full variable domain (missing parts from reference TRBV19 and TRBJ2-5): DGGITQSPKYLFRKEGQNVTLSCEQNLNHDAMYWYRQDPGQGLRLIYYSQIVNDFQKGDIAEGYSVSREKKESFPLTVTSAQKNPTAFYLCASSSNVERSLATQYFGPGTRLLVL.